This is a list of T cell receptor beta chains from one sample in a study of PD-1 blockade in classical Hodgkin lymphoma. Sequencing used immunoSEQ multiplex PCR; TCRdb keeps in-frame clones, though not all of them. The repertoire consists of tens of thousands of clones, with 60% to 80% occurring once and the leading ten covering 15% to 20%. Sample: peripheral blood mononuclear cells (PBMCs), taken before the fourth cycle of nivolumab. The receptor set was obtained from a human donor with classical Hodgkin lymphoma. Both conserved end residues are part of each CDR3. D genes are given only for firm matches. Clone size is given for some rows only: seen once, a few or many times, or a class if the clone is expanded.

CDR3aa: CAWNPLAGRYNEQFF
CDR3nt: TGTGCCTGGAACCCATTAGCGGGAAGATACAATGAGCAGTTCTTC
d_gene: TRBD2
abundance: -
j_gene: TRBJ2-1
v_gene: TRBV30

CDR3aa: CAISDRPDDTEAFF
CDR3nt: TGTGCCATCAGTGATAGACCGGACGACACTGAAGCTTTCTTT
d_gene: -
abundance: -
j_gene: TRBJ1-1
v_gene: TRBV10-3

CDR3aa: CASSLMGGAGTGELFF
CDR3nt: TGTGCCAGCAGCTTAATGGGGGGCGCGGGCACCGGGGAGCTGTTTTTT
d_gene: -
abundance: -
j_gene: TRBJ2-2
v_gene: TRBV7-3

CDR3aa: CASSGAYEQYF
CDR3nt: TGTGCCAGCAGCGGCGCCTACGAGCAGTACTTC
d_gene: -
abundance: -
j_gene: TRBJ2-7
v_gene: TRBV14

CDR3aa: CASSDSGGNYNEQFF
CDR3nt: TGTGCCAGCAGTGACTCGGGGGGGAACTACAATGAGCAGTTCTTC
d_gene: TRBD2
abundance: -
j_gene: TRBJ2-1
v_gene: TRBV6-4

CDR3aa: CASSSGAGYGYTF
CDR3nt: TGTGCCAGCAGCTCTGGGGCGGGCTATGGCTACACCTTC
d_gene: -
abundance: -
j_gene: TRBJ1-2
v_gene: TRBV7-9

CDR3aa: CSGEERAGELFF
CDR3nt: TGCAGCGGGGAAGAGAGAGCCGGGGAGCTGTTTTTT
d_gene: -
abundance: medium-sized
j_gene: TRBJ2-2
v_gene: TRBV29-1

CDR3aa: CASSFGTGSSGNTIYF
CDR3nt: TGTGCCAGCAGCTTTGGGACAGGCAGCTCTGGAAACACCATATATTTT
d_gene: TRBD1
abundance: once
j_gene: TRBJ1-3
v_gene: TRBV7-6

CDR3aa: CASSPGPSYEQYF
CDR3nt: TGCGCCAGCAGCCCGGGGCCCTCCTACGAGCAGTACTTC
d_gene: -
abundance: -
j_gene: TRBJ2-7
v_gene: TRBV5-1

CDR3aa: CATSPRDVNTEAFF
CDR3nt: TGTGCCACCTCACCCAGGGACGTAAACACTGAAGCTTTCTTT
d_gene: -
abundance: -
j_gene: TRBJ1-1
v_gene: TRBV19

CDR3aa: CASSPSIDRGKVYGYTF
CDR3nt: TGCGCCAGCAGCCCAAGTATTGACAGGGGGAAGGTCTATGGCTACACCTTC
d_gene: TRBD1
abundance: -
j_gene: TRBJ1-2
v_gene: TRBV5-1

CDR3aa: CASSQDRGQGDYGYTF
CDR3nt: TGCGCCAGCAGCCAAGATCGGGGACAGGGAGACTATGGCTACACCTTC
d_gene: TRBD1
abundance: -
j_gene: TRBJ1-2
v_gene: TRBV4-1

CDR3aa: CASSIGTVGELELFF
CDR3nt: TGTGCCAGTAGTATCGGGACGGTGGGTGAGTTGGAACTGTTTTTT
d_gene: -
abundance: -
j_gene: TRBJ1-4
v_gene: TRBV19

CDR3aa: CASKRQGAGEKLFF
CDR3nt: TGTGCCAGCAAACGACAGGGGGCTGGTGAAAAACTGTTTTTT
d_gene: TRBD1
abundance: -
j_gene: TRBJ1-4
v_gene: TRBV5-4

CDR3aa: CASSLSQTGVNEQYF
CDR3nt: TGTGCCAGCAGCTTATCCCAGACAGGGGTCAACGAGCAGTACTTC
d_gene: TRBD1
abundance: -
j_gene: TRBJ2-7
v_gene: TRBV11-2

CDR3aa: CASGRDRGYEQYF
CDR3nt: TGCGCCAGCGGACGGGACAGGGGATACGAGCAGTACTTC
d_gene: TRBD1
abundance: -
j_gene: TRBJ2-7
v_gene: TRBV10-2

CDR3aa: CASTMGRESPYEQYF
CDR3nt: TGTGCCAGTACCATGGGGCGGGAGTCCCCCTACGAGCAGTACTTC
d_gene: TRBD2
abundance: -
j_gene: TRBJ2-7
v_gene: TRBV19

CDR3aa: CASRSTGGFHYGYTF
CDR3nt: TGTGCCAGCAGGTCGACAGGGGGCTTTCATTATGGCTACACCTTC
d_gene: TRBD1
abundance: -
j_gene: TRBJ1-2
v_gene: TRBV6-5

CDR3aa: CASSQNLDEQYF
CDR3nt: TGTGCCAGCAGCCAGAACTTGGACGAGCAGTACTTC
d_gene: -
abundance: few
j_gene: TRBJ2-7
v_gene: TRBV5-4

CDR3aa: CASSPGQGAYEQYF
CDR3nt: TGTGCCAGCAGCCCTGGACAGGGGGCCTACGAGCAGTACTTC
d_gene: TRBD1
abundance: -
j_gene: TRBJ2-7
v_gene: TRBV6-6

CDR3aa: CASSFGGGPTF
CDR3nt: TGTGCCAGCAGCTTTGGGGGGGGCCCCACTTTC
d_gene: -
abundance: -
j_gene: TRBJ2-7
v_gene: TRBV5-5

CDR3aa: CASSLGVYEQFF
CDR3nt: TGTGCCAGTAGTTTAGGGGTTTATGAGCAGTTCTTC
d_gene: -
abundance: -
j_gene: TRBJ2-1
v_gene: TRBV19

CDR3aa: CASSILGIAGISTDTQYF
CDR3nt: TGCGCCAGCAGCATCCTCGGGATAGCGGGGATCAGCACAGATACGCAGTATTTT
d_gene: TRBD2
abundance: -
j_gene: TRBJ2-3
v_gene: TRBV5-1

CDR3aa: CASSFRSSGSNQPQHF
CDR3nt: TGTGCCAGCAGTTTCCGGTCTAGCGGTAGCAATCAGCCCCAGCATTTT
d_gene: -
abundance: few
j_gene: TRBJ1-5
v_gene: TRBV27

CDR3aa: CASSRGDEAFF
CDR3nt: TGTGCCAGCAGCCGGGGGGATGAAGCTTTCTTT
d_gene: -
abundance: -
j_gene: TRBJ1-1
v_gene: TRBV6-5

CDR3aa: CASSYGGSLGDTQYF
CDR3nt: TGTGCCAGCAGTTACGGCGGGAGTCTCGGAGATACGCAGTATTTT
d_gene: TRBD2
abundance: -
j_gene: TRBJ2-3
v_gene: TRBV6-5

CDR3aa: CASSREPQSNQPQHF
CDR3nt: TGTGCCAGCAGTCGCGAACCCCAGTCCAATCAGCCCCAGCATTTT
d_gene: -
abundance: -
j_gene: TRBJ1-5
v_gene: TRBV5-4

CDR3aa: CAGDRGNSYEQYF
CDR3nt: TGTGCCGGGGACAGGGGTAACTCCTACGAGCAGTACTTC
d_gene: TRBD1
abundance: -
j_gene: TRBJ2-7
v_gene: TRBV2

CDR3aa: CASSFRELQETQYF
CDR3nt: TGTGCCAGCAGCTTTCGGGAATTACAAGAGACCCAGTACTTC
d_gene: -
abundance: -
j_gene: TRBJ2-5
v_gene: TRBV11-2

CDR3aa: CASSPSQQIYEQYF
CDR3nt: TGTGCCAGCAGCCCTTCCCAGCAGATTTACGAGCAGTACTTC
d_gene: -
abundance: -
j_gene: TRBJ2-7
v_gene: TRBV9

CDR3aa: CASSLEGYQPQHF
CDR3nt: TGTGCCAGCAGCTTAGAGGGGTATCAGCCCCAGCATTTT
d_gene: -
abundance: -
j_gene: TRBJ1-5
v_gene: TRBV7-2

CDR3aa: CASSLASPREGFGYTF
CDR3nt: TGCGCCAGCAGCTTGGCCAGTCCCAGGGAGGGATTTGGCTACACCTTC
d_gene: -
abundance: once
j_gene: TRBJ1-2
v_gene: TRBV5-1

CDR3aa: CASTPAWANEQFF
CDR3nt: TGTGCCAGCACCCCAGCATGGGCCAATGAGCAGTTCTTC
d_gene: -
abundance: once
j_gene: TRBJ2-1
v_gene: TRBV7-2

CDR3aa: CASSPASGQETQYF
CDR3nt: TGCGCCAGCAGCCCGGCTAGCGGGCAAGAGACCCAGTACTTC
d_gene: TRBD2
abundance: -
j_gene: TRBJ2-5
v_gene: TRBV5-1

CDR3aa: CASSTRGSGYTF
CDR3nt: TGTGCCAGCAGCACCCGGGGCTCTGGCTACACCTTC
d_gene: -
abundance: once
j_gene: TRBJ1-2
v_gene: TRBV6-6

CDR3aa: CASSPNEQYF
CDR3nt: TGTGCCAGCAGCCCCAACGAGCAGTACTTC
d_gene: -
abundance: -
j_gene: TRBJ2-7
v_gene: TRBV7-2

CDR3aa: CAAAGLTSGGYEQYF
CDR3nt: TGCGCCGCCGCGGGCCTGACTAGCGGGGGATACGAGCAGTACTTC
d_gene: TRBD2
abundance: -
j_gene: TRBJ2-7
v_gene: TRBV10-2

CDR3aa: CASALGGTGGTF
CDR3nt: TGTGCCAGCGCACTTGGGGGCACCGGCGGCACCTTC
d_gene: -
abundance: -
j_gene: TRBJ1-2
v_gene: TRBV5-4

CDR3aa: CASSLAPSGRNEQFF
CDR3nt: TGCGCCAGCAGCTTGGCTCCTAGCGGGAGAAATGAGCAGTTCTTC
d_gene: TRBD2
abundance: -
j_gene: TRBJ2-1
v_gene: TRBV5-1

CDR3aa: CASSVEQFGDTQYF
CDR3nt: TGTGCCAGCAGCGTAGAGCAGTTTGGAGATACGCAGTATTTT
d_gene: -
abundance: -
j_gene: TRBJ2-3
v_gene: TRBV9

CDR3aa: CAGSLTSGGNTGELFF
CDR3nt: TGCGCCGGCAGCTTGACTAGCGGGGGGAACACCGGGGAGCTGTTTTTT
d_gene: TRBD2
abundance: -
j_gene: TRBJ2-2
v_gene: TRBV5-1

CDR3aa: CASSPGTAYQPQHF
CDR3nt: TGTGCCAGCAGCCCGGGGACAGCCTATCAGCCCCAGCATTTT
d_gene: TRBD1
abundance: -
j_gene: TRBJ1-5
v_gene: TRBV7-8

CDR3aa: CASSLGSQGEQFF
CDR3nt: TGTGCCAGCAGCTTAGGCTCCCAGGGTGAGCAGTTCTTC
d_gene: -
abundance: -
j_gene: TRBJ2-1
v_gene: TRBV7-2

CDR3aa: CASSHREGGGPEAFF
CDR3nt: TGTGCCAGCAGCCATAGGGAGGGAGGTGGTCCTGAAGCTTTCTTT
d_gene: -
abundance: -
j_gene: TRBJ1-1
v_gene: TRBV16

CDR3aa: CASSLAWTNEKLFF
CDR3nt: TGTGCCAGCAGCTTGGCTTGGACTAATGAAAAACTGTTTTTT
d_gene: -
abundance: many
j_gene: TRBJ1-4
v_gene: TRBV7-2

CDR3aa: CASSLPDVPNIAGPYNEQFF
CDR3nt: TGTGCCAGCAGCTTACCGGATGTTCCAAATATAGCGGGACCATACAATGAGCAGTTCTTC
d_gene: TRBD2
abundance: -
j_gene: TRBJ2-1
v_gene: TRBV7-3

CDR3aa: CASSLLRTGPARDTQYF
CDR3nt: TGTGCCAGCAGTTTGCTCCGGACAGGCCCCGCTCGGGATACGCAGTATTTT
d_gene: TRBD1
abundance: -
j_gene: TRBJ2-3
v_gene: TRBV27

CDR3aa: CASSSRTGNTGELFF
CDR3nt: TGTGCCAGCAGCTCAAGGACAGGGAACACCGGGGAGCTGTTTTTT
d_gene: TRBD1
abundance: -
j_gene: TRBJ2-2
v_gene: TRBV28

CDR3aa: CASSCSGIGEAYEQYF
CDR3nt: TGTGCCAGCAGTTGTAGCGGGATCGGGGAGGCCTACGAGCAGTACTTC
d_gene: TRBD2
abundance: -
j_gene: TRBJ2-7
v_gene: TRBV6-5

CDR3aa: CASSSQGPNQPQHF
CDR3nt: TGTGCCAGCAGTTCACAGGGACCCAATCAGCCCCAGCATTTT
d_gene: -
abundance: few
j_gene: TRBJ1-5
v_gene: TRBV27

CDR3aa: CASRQVVGLNTEAFF
CDR3nt: TGTGCCAGCAGACAAGTCGTGGGGTTGAACACTGAAGCTTTCTTT
d_gene: -
abundance: -
j_gene: TRBJ1-1
v_gene: TRBV14

CDR3aa: CASSFGRNTGELFF
CDR3nt: TGTGCCAGCAGCTTCGGGCGTAACACCGGGGAGCTGTTTTTT
d_gene: -
abundance: -
j_gene: TRBJ2-2
v_gene: TRBV7-9

CDR3aa: CASSSPAGGGKNIQYF
CDR3nt: TGTGCCAGCAGTTCCCCCGCGGGCGGGGGCAAAAACATTCAGTACTTC
d_gene: TRBD2
abundance: -
j_gene: TRBJ2-4
v_gene: TRBV27

CDR3aa: CASSLGSTTDTQYF
CDR3nt: TGTGCCAGCAGCTTAGGCTCGACCACAGATACGCAGTATTTT
d_gene: -
abundance: -
j_gene: TRBJ2-3
v_gene: TRBV7-9

CDR3aa: CASSGLAGVVITDTQYF
CDR3nt: TGTGCCAGCAGTGGGCTAGCGGGAGTCGTTATTACAGATACGCAGTATTTT
d_gene: TRBD2
abundance: -
j_gene: TRBJ2-3
v_gene: TRBV2

CDR3aa: CASSPTGPYGYTF
CDR3nt: TGTGCCAGCAGTCCAACAGGGCCCTATGGCTACACCTTC
d_gene: -
abundance: -
j_gene: TRBJ1-2
v_gene: TRBV27